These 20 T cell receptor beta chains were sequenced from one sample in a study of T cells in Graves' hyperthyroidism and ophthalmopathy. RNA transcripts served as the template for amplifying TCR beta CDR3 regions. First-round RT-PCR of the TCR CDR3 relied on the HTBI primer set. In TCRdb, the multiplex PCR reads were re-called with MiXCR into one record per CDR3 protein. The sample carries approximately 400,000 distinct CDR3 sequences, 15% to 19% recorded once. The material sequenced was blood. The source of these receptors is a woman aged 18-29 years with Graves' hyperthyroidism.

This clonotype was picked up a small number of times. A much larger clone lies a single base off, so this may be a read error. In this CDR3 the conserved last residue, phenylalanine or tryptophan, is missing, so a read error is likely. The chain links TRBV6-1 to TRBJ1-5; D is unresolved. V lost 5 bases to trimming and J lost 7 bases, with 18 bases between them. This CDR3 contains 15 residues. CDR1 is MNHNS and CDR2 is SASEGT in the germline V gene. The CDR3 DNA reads TGTGCCAGCAGTCCGGTGGCTAGGGCCGGGCAGCCCCAGCATCTT. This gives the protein CASSPVARAGQPQHL.

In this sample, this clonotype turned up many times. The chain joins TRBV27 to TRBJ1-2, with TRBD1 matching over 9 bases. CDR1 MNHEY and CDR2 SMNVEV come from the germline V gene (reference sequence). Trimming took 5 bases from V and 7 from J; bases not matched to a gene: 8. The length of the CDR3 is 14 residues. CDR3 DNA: TGTGCCAGCAGTCCCACCGGGACAGGGTTTGGCTACACCTTC. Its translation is CASSPTGTGFGYTF.

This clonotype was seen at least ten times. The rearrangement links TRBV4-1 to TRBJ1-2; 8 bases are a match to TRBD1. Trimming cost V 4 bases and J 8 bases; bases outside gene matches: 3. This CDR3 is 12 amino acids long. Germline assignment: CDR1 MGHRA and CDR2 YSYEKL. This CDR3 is CASSRTGWGYTF. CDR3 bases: TGCGCCAGCAGCCGGACAGGGTGGGGCTACACCTTC.

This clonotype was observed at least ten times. The CDR3 loop is CSARDRGQLNEQFF. In DNA, the CDR3 is TGCAGTGCTAGAGATAGGGGGCAGCTCAATGAGCAGTTCTTC. The V gene is TRBV20-1, the J gene TRBJ2-1, with TRBD1 matching 7 bases. CDR3 length: 14 amino acids. The J segment lost 6 bases and the V segment lost 0 bases, leaving 5 bases of the junction unmatched. The V gene's germline CDR1 is DFQATT and CDR2 SNEGSKA (reference sequence).

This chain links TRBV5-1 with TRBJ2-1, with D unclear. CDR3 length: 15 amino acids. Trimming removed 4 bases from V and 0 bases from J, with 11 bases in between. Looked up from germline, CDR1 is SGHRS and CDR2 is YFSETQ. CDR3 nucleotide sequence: TGCGCCAGCAGCATGGGCGATAGCTCCTACAATGAGCAGTTCTTC. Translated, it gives CASSMGDSSYNEQFF.

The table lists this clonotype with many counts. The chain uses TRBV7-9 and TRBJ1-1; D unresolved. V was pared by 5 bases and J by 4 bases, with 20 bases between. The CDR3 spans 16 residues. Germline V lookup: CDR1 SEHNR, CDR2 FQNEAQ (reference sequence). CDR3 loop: CASSPFELFRFTEAFF. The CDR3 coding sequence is TGTGCCAGCAGCCCTTTTGAGCTATTCCGTTTCACTGAAGCTTTCTTT.

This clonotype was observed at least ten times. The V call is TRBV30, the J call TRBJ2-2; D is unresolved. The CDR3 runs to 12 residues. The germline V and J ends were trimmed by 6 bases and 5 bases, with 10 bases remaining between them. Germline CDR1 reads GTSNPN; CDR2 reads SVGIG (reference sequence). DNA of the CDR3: TGTGCCTGTCACGTGGTGACCGGGGAGCTGTTTTTT. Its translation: CACHVVTGELFF.

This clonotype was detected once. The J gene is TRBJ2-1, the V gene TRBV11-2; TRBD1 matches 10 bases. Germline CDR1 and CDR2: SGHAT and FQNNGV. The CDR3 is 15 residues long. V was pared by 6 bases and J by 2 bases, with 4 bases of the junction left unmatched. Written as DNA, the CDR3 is TGTGCCAGCAGTTTGGGACAGGGGCCCTACAATGAGCAGTTCTTC. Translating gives CASSLGQGPYNEQFF.

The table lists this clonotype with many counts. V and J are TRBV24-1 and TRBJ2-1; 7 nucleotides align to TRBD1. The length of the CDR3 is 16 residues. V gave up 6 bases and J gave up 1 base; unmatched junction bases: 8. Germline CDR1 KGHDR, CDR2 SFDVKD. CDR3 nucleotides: TGTGCCACCAGTCTTACCGGGACAGCTTCCTACAATGAGCAGTTCTTC. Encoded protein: CATSLTGTASYNEQFF.

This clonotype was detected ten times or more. CDR3 in amino acids: CSVEGGTATNFNEQFF. CDR3 DNA: TGCAGCGTTGAAGGAGGGACAGCGACAAATTTCAATGAGCAGTTCTTC. The V gene is TRBV29-1, the J gene TRBJ2-1; TRBD1 matches at 7 bases. The CDR3 length is 16 residues. Germline V gene sequence: CDR1 SQVTM, CDR2 ANQGSEA. Trimming took 1 base from V and 6 from J; bases not matched to a gene: 12.

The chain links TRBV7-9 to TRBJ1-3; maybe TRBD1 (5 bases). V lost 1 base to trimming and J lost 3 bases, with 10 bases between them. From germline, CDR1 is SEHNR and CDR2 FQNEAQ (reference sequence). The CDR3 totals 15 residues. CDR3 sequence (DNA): TGTGCCAGCAGCTTAGTAGAGGGGATTGGAAACACCATATATTTT. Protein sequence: CASSLVEGIGNTIYF.

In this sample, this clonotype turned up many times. CDR3 protein: CASSRGGMRTGELFF. The CDR3 coding sequence is TGTGCCAGCAGTCGGGGGGGCATGCGAACCGGGGAGCTGTTTTTT. This chain connects TRBV6-2 or TRBV6-3 to TRBJ2-2, with 8 nucleotides matching TRBD2. The germline CDR1 and CDR2 sequences are MNHEY and SVGEGT. The ends lost 5 bases at V and 5 bases at J; junction bases unmatched: 7. The length of the CDR3 is 15 residues.

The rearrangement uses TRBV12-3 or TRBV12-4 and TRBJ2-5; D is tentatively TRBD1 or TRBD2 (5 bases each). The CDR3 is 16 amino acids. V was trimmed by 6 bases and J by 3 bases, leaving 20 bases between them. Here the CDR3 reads CASRPPRGQLKETQYF. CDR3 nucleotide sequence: TGTGCCAGCAGGCCTCCCCGGGGCCAACTTAAAGAGACCCAGTACTTC.

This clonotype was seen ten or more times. The CDR3 protein is CASRPGGRVNEKLFF. DNA of the CDR3: TGTGCCAGCAGACCAGGGGGACGGGTCAATGAAAAACTGTTTTTT. The chain links TRBV6-1 to TRBJ1-4, with 7 bases identical to TRBD1. CDR3 length equals 15 residues. Germline CDR1 is MNHNS and CDR2 is SASEGT. V trimming: 6 bases; J trimming: 5 bases; junction bases outside the gene matches: 9.

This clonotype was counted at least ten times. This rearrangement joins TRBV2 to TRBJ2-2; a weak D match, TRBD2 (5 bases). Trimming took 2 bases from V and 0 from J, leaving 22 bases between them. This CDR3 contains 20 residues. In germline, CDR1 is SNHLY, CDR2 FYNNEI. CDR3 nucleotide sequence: TGTGCCAGCAGTGAAAGGCTCCCCCCCGGCGGGCCACCGAACACCGGGGAGCTGTTTTTT. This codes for CASSERLPPGGPPNTGELFF.

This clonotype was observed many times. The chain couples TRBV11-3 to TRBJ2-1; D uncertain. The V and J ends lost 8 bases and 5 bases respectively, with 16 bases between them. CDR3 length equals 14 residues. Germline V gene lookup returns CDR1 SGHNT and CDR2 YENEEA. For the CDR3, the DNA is TGTGCCAGCGGCCCGAGCCTGATTCACAATGAGCAGTTCTTC. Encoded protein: CASGPSLIHNEQFF. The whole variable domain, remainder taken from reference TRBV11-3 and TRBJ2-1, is EAGVVQSPRYKIIEKKQPVAFWCNPISGHNTLYWYLQNLGQGPELLIRYENEEAVDDSQLPKDRFSAERLKGVDSTLKIQPAELGDSAVYLCASGPSLIHNEQFFGPGTRLTVL.

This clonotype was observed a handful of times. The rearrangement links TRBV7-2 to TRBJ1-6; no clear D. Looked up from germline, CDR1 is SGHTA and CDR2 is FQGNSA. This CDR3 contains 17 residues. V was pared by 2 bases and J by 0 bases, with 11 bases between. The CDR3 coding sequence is TGTGCCAGCAGCTTAAGTCGGGGAAACTCCTATAATTCACCCCTCCACTTT. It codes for CASSLSRGNSYNSPLHF.

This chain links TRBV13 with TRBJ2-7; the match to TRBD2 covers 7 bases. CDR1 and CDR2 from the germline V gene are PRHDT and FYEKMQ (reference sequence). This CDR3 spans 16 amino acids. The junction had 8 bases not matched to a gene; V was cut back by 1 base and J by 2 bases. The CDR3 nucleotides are TGTGCCAGCAGCTTAGAAGGGCTAGCGGAAACCTACGAGCAGTACTTC. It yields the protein CASSLEGLAETYEQYF.

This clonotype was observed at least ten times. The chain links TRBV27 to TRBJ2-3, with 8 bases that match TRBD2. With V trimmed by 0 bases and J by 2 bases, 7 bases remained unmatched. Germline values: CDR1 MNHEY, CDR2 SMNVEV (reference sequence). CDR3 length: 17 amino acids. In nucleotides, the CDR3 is TGTGCCAGCAGTTTATCGTCGACGACTAGCGTCACAGATACGCAGTATTTT. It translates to CASSLSSTTSVTDTQYF.

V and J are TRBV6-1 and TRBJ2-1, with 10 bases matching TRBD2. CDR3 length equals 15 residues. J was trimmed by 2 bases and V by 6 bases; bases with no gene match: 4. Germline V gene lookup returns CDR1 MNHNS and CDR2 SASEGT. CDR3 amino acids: CASRSSGRAYNEQFF. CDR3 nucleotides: TGTGCCAGCAGGTCGAGCGGGAGGGCCTACAATGAGCAGTTCTTC.